The 23 T cell receptor beta chains given below trace back to one sample, sequenced in a study of OX40 agonist ivuxolimab in advanced cancers. Some clones are missing from TCRdb's copy, which holds only in-frame ones; the method was immunoSEQ multiplex PCR. The table lists 12,000 or so clones, around 76% of them singletons. The sequencing here drew on CD4+ or CD8+ T cells sorted from blood, taken in a trial of the OX40 agonist ivuxolimab. Every receptor here comes from an adult with an advanced solid tumor such as melanoma, head and neck, liver or kidney cancer.

This sequence joins TRBV7-8 and TRBJ2-1; 9 bases align to TRBD2. The length of the CDR3 is 15 residues. The ends lost 3 bases at V and 2 bases at J; junction bases unmatched: 2. CDR1 is SGHVS, CDR2 FQNEAQ, per germline. The CDR3 region is CASSLREGAYNEQFF. CDR3 DNA sequence: TGTGCCAGCAGCTTGCGGGAGGGGGCCTACAATGAGCAGTTCTTC.

This chain uses TRBV5-6 with TRBJ2-1; D is ambiguous. This CDR3 has 13 residues. Trimming left V 4 bases short and J 9 bases short, with 14 bases between. CDR1 and CDR2 (germline): SGHDT, YYEEEE. For the CDR3, the DNA is TGTGCCAGCAGCGCCTGGGTCACGAGTGAGCAGTTCTTC. This encodes CASSAWVTSEQFF. Based on the CDR3 plus reference TRBV5-6 and TRBJ2-1, the full variable domain is DAGVTQSPTHLIKTRGQQVTLRCSPKSGHDTVSWYQQALGQGPQFIFQYYEEEERQRGNFPDRFSGHQFPNYSSELNVNALLLGDSALYLCASSAWVTSEQFFGPGTRLTVL.

This clone appeared a few times. The chain couples TRBV14 to TRBJ1-2, with D perhaps matching TRBD1 (5 bases). This CDR3 is 15 amino acids long. Per the germline V gene, CDR1 is SGHDN and CDR2 is FVKESK. The V end was cut by 0 bases, the J end by 7 bases, with 15 bases between. Here the CDR3 reads CASSQEVRDPFGYTF. The CDR3, as DNA: TGTGCCAGCAGCCAAGAGGTCAGGGATCCTTTTGGCTACACCTTC.

This clone was counted only a few times. The chain recombines TRBV6-8 with TRBJ2-5; 7 nucleotides agree with TRBD1. V lost 5 bases to trimming and J lost 5 bases; unmatched junction nucleotides: 8. In germline, CDR1 is MNHGY, CDR2 SAAAGT. This CDR3 is 14 amino acids long. The CDR3 protein is CASSETGYGETQYF. DNA of the CDR3: TGTGCCAGCAGTGAGACAGGGTACGGGGAGACCCAGTACTTC.

V is TRBV2 and J is TRBJ2-7, with TRBD2 matching over 14 bases. Germline V CDR1 and CDR2: SNHLY, FYNNEI. CDR3 length equals 16 residues. Trimming removed 2 bases from V and 3 bases from J; junction bases left unmatched: 3. The CDR3 DNA follows: TGTGCCAGCAGTGAAACGGGACTAGCGGGAGTCTACGAGCAGTACGTC. Protein: CASSETGLAGVYEQYV.

The genes are TRBV7-9 and TRBJ1-5; TRBD1 might be the D (6 bases). Per the germline V gene, CDR1 is SEHNR and CDR2 is FQNEAQ (reference sequence). CDR3 length: 16 residues. V dropped 5 bases and J dropped 6 bases, with 20 bases sitting between them. The CDR3 loop is CASSTSLGARGQPQHF. The CDR3 nucleotides are TGTGCCAGCAGCACTTCTTTGGGGGCGCGAGGTCAGCCCCAGCATTTT.

The chain carries TRBV9 and TRBJ2-7; unclear D gene. CDR1 and CDR2 (germline): SGDLS, YYNGEE. Trimming took 2 bases from V and 2 from J, leaving 14 bases between them. CDR3 length: 15 residues. Written as DNA, the CDR3 is TGTGCCAGCAGCGTTAATCCCGACACCGCCTACGAGCAGTACTTC. As protein: CASSVNPDTAYEQYF.

V is TRBV4-1 and J is TRBJ1-3; unclear D gene. Germline V lookup: CDR1 MGHRA, CDR2 YSYEKL. This CDR3 comprises 17 residues. V lost 1 base to trimming and J lost 0 bases, with 13 bases between them. The CDR3 nucleotides read TGCGCCAGCAGCCAAGTTCTTGGGGAGAGCTCTGGAAACACCATATATTTT. It encodes CASSQVLGESSGNTIYF.

In its sample, this clone ranks as medium-sized. J is TRBJ2-5 and V is TRBV11-2; 9 bases are a match to TRBD2. CDR3 size: 16 residues. Germline lookup yields CDR1 SGHAT and CDR2 FQNNGV. With 2 bases clipped from V and 2 bases from J, the junction kept 6 bases outside the gene matches. The CDR3 reads CASSLFLAGTQETQYF. In DNA, the CDR3 is TGTGCCAGCAGCTTATTCCTAGCGGGGACACAAGAGACCCAGTACTTC.

The chain is built from TRBV5-6 and TRBJ1-2, with D unclear. Trimming took off 0 bases at V and 0 bases at J, with 9 bases between the two ends. There are 15 residues in the CDR3. Germline-derived CDR1 and CDR2 are SGHDT and YYEEEE. In nucleotides, the CDR3 is TGTGCCAGCAGCTTGGGGTCGGCCCCTAACTATGGCTACACCTTC. Translation: CASSLGSAPNYGYTF.

This clone came up a few times. The chain is built from TRBV18 and TRBJ2-7, with D possibly TRBD1 on 6 matching bases. Germline values: CDR1 KGHSH, CDR2 LQKENI. The CDR3 is 14 amino acids. The V gene lost 1 base and the J gene lost 3 bases, with 10 bases spanning the gap. The CDR3, as DNA: TGTGCCAGCTCACCACGTGCAGGGGACTACGAGCAGTACGTC. This sequence encodes CASSPRAGDYEQYV.

The J gene is TRBJ1-2, the V gene TRBV28; D is unclear. Germline CDR1 is MDHEN and CDR2 is SYDVKM. The CDR3 contains 14 residues. Trimming stripped 3 bases from V and 0 bases from J, with 8 bases between. The CDR3: CASSFRGSNYGYTF. CDR3 DNA: TGTGCCAGCAGTTTTCGGGGATCTAACTATGGCTACACCTTC.

The gene calls are TRBV21-1 and TRBJ1-5. TRBV21-1 constitutes a pseudogene. This CDR3 spans 18 amino acids. CDR3 sequence: CASSLLLRGRGDNQPQHF. CDR3 DNA: TGTGCCAGCAGCCTCCTACTCAGGGGGCGGGGGGACAATCAGCCCCAGCATTTT.

This clone is medium-sized within its sample. V gene TRBV6-5 combines with J gene TRBJ1-3, with a possible D match to TRBD1 (6 bases). Per the germline V gene, CDR1 is MNHEY and CDR2 is SVGAGI. Trimming removed 0 bases from V and 0 bases from J, with 9 bases in between. CDR3 length: 16 amino acids. Here the CDR3 DNA reads TGTGCCAGCAGTTACTCAGGGGGGAGCTCTGGAAACACCATATATTTT. Translating gives CASSYSGGSSGNTIYF.

This chain connects TRBV9 to TRBJ2-7; D uncertain. The CDR3 is made up of 13 amino acids. V lost 8 bases, J lost 7 bases, and 19 bases lay in between. Germline CDR1 is SGDLS and CDR2 is YYNGEE. The CDR3 DNA is TGTGCCAGTCAGCCTACCGATTCTTTGGAGCAGTACTTC. Its protein is CASQPTDSLEQYF.

With respect to this clone: Other DNA sequences in the sample encode the same CDR3. The chain links TRBV28 to TRBJ1-5; 10 nucleotides align to TRBD1. The germline gives CDR1 MDHEN, CDR2 SYDVKM. CDR3 length: 15 amino acids. J gave up 7 bases and V 3 bases, and 6 bases lay outside the gene matches. The CDR3 is CASSLGQGYRQPQHF. CDR3 in DNA: TGTGCCAGCAGTTTGGGACAGGGGTATCGGCAGCCCCAGCATTTT. The whole variable domain, filled in from reference TRBV28 and TRBJ1-5, reads DVKVTQSSRYLVKRTGEKVFLECVQDMDHENMFWYRQDPGLGLRLIYFSYDVKMKEKGDIPEGYSVSREKKERFSLILESASTNQTSMYLCASSLGQGYRQPQHFGDGTRLSIL.

V gene TRBV5-3 combines with J gene TRBJ2-7, with 7 bases lining up with TRBD2. TRBV5-3 is assigned to the ORF class and has an uncertain function. The CDR3 is 11 residues long. V shed 8 bases, J shed 3 bases, and the junction held 2 bases outside the gene matches. The CDR3 region has the DNA TGTGCCAGTCAGCGGGGCTACGAGCAGTACTTC. Its translation is CASQRGYEQYF.

The rearrangement uses TRBV9 and TRBJ1-5; possible D gene TRBD1, 5 bases. CDR3 length equals 16 residues. The germline gives CDR1 SGDLS, CDR2 YYNGEE. With 0 bases removed from V and 3 bases from J, the gap between germline ends came to 13 bases. The CDR3 protein is CASSVEGRAINQPQHF. For the CDR3, the DNA is TGTGCCAGCAGCGTAGAAGGCAGGGCTATCAATCAGCCCCAGCATTTT.

The V call is TRBV5-4, the J call TRBJ2-1, with D tentatively TRBD2 (5 bases). There are 13 residues in the CDR3. The germline V gene encodes CDR1 SGHNT and CDR2 YYREEE (reference sequence). V shed 6 bases and J shed 4 bases, with 11 bases lying between them. The CDR3: CASTPPGYNEQFF. DNA for the CDR3: TGTGCCAGCACCCCCCCGGGGTACAATGAGCAGTTCTTC.

This clone was seen once. One junction end disagrees with the germline gene, perhaps due to a read error. The same CDR3 can be traced to other DNA sequences in this sample. The rearrangement uses TRBV29-1 and TRBJ1-2, with D uncertain. Looked up from germline, CDR1 is SQVTM and CDR2 is ANQGSEA. The CDR3 spans 14 residues. CDR3 sequence reads: CSVEGGRANYGYTF. CDR3 in DNA: TGCAGCGTTGAAGGGGGTAGAGCTAACTATGGCTACACCTTT. The full variable domain, with the rest looked up from reference TRBV29-1 and TRBJ1-2, is SAVISQKPSRDICQRGTSLTIQCQVDSQVTMMFWYRQQPGQSLTLIATANQGSEATYESGFVIDKFPISRPNLTFSTLTVSNMSPEDSSIYLCSVEGGRANYGYTFGSGTRLTVV.

V and J are TRBV7-9 and TRBJ1-2; D not resolved. The ends were cut back, 3 bases at V and 5 bases at J, with 4 bases in the middle. CDR1 is SEHNR, CDR2 FQNEAQ, per germline (reference sequence). CDR3 length: 11 residues. The CDR3 loop is CASSLTYGYTF. Written as DNA, the CDR3 is TGTGCCAGCAGCTTGACGTATGGCTACACCTTC.

Here the CDR3 DNA reads TGTGCCAGCAGTCGGACAGGGTCCCATGAGCAGTTCTTC. Translated, it gives CASSRTGSHEQFF. The rearrangement uses TRBV27 and TRBJ2-1; 8 bases agree with TRBD1. Germline V lookup: CDR1 MNHEY, CDR2 SMNVEV (reference sequence). The CDR3 has 13 amino acids. With V trimmed by 5 bases and J by 8 bases, 5 bases remained unmatched.

The V call is TRBV30, the J call TRBJ2-7; 8 positions agree with TRBD1. There are 14 residues in the CDR3. Losses at the gene ends were 2 bases for V and 4 bases for J; bases not matched to a gene: 7. Looked up from germline, CDR1 is GTSNPN and CDR2 is SVGIG (reference sequence). The CDR3 region has the DNA TGTGCCTGGAGTCCCGGGACAGGAGATTACGAGCAGTACTTC. It codes for CAWSPGTGDYEQYF.